This T cell receptor beta chain was recorded in a study of cytomegalovirus exposure and HLA in healthy donors (dated by TCRdb to between 2016 and 2019). For the study in its entirety: According to a later analysis, one platform produced both the roughly 130 validation repertoires and the 720 or so repertoires of the first cohort. The study was designed to test whether signatures of past pathogen exposure could be identified by cataloging public T cell receptors. In addition to the first cohort of 666 subjects, a separate validation cohort of approximately 110 different subjects was used. High-throughput TCR immunosequencing, statistical association of individual TCRs with disease status, and machine learning were combined to predict cytomegalovirus infection status.

Paper-wide results and their limitations: The study gave a list of about 150 TCR beta chains associated with cytomegalovirus. The classifier was reported to diagnose cytomegalovirus status with high specificity and sensitivity in both the original and validation cohorts. While some public TCRs were present in many individuals, most TCR sequences turned up only very rarely across donors. Subsequent analysis determined that TCRs grouped into clusters in the first cohort also showed a tendency toward co-occurrence across the roughly 110 validation repertoires, and approximately 94% of cluster scores exceeded 0. The validation cohort had no HLA typing available for a later analysis, so co-occurrence within that cohort was assessed over all 120 or so repertoires. The authors suggested that the approach could potentially be extended to other disease states and immunological phenotypes. In vitro tests confirmed that a few of the cytomegalovirus-associated TCR beta chains recognize cytomegalovirus antigens.

The germline ends are 11 bases apart after V is trimmed by 1 base and J by 7 bases. The CDR3 contains 12 residues, cysteine and phenylalanine counted. The entry retains the CDR3 DNA only, 36 bases that are in frame from base 1. CDR1 GTSNPN and CDR2 SVGIG were looked up in the germline V gene (reference sequence). Library method: the immunoSEQ multiplex PCR assay. The authors processed their data as follows. A statistical classification framework was built to diagnose cytomegalovirus status from the catalog of TCR beta chain sequences. In TCRdb, the immuneACCESS table is reduced to in-frame sequences with V and J assigned. These tables do not hold every clone; where another copy was compared, an unresolved V gene accounts for under half, and the others remain unexplained. D and trimming were read from the DNA, whereas the V and J calls and clone size are those reported in that table. This sample is represented by some 120,000 clones; just under 95% of them were singletons. The top ten clonotypes cover less than 1.5% of the sample.

Donors formed part of the validation cohort, which comprised fewer than 150 subjects and was distinct from the first cohort of several hundred subjects. About this clone: Its antigen is still unknown. No qualities accompany the bases; no much larger clone lies one base away.

The V gene is TRBV30 and the J gene is TRBJ2-7; tentative D gene TRBD2, with 5 bases matching. This sequence originates from a woman in her late teens or twenties in good health and CMV-seronegative. The sample consisted of PBMCs. The nucleotides are TGTGCCTGGAGTGCGGGATTTTTGGAGCAGTACTTC. Its product reads: CAWSAGFLEQYF.